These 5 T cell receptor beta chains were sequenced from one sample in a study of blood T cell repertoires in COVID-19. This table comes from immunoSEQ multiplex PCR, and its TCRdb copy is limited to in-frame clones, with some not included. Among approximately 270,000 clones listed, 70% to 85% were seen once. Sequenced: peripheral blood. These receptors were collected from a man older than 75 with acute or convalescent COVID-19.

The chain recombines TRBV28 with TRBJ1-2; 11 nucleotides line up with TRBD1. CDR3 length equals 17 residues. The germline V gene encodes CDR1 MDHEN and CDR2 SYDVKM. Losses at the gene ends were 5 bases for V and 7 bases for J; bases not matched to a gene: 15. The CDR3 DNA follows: TGTGCCAGCAGTCCGCCCCGGACAGGGGGCGCAAAAAGTGGCTACACCTTC. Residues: CASSPPRTGGAKSGYTF.

CDR3 region: CASSDREGNQPQHF. CDR3 DNA: TGCGCCAGCAGTGATAGGGAGGGGAATCAGCCCCAGCATTTT. The chain recombines TRBV10-2 with TRBJ1-5; a possible D gene is TRBD1 (5 bases). V gave up 3 bases and J gave up 4 bases, with 10 bases separating them. This CDR3 is built from 14 residues. In germline, CDR1 is WSHSY, CDR2 SAAADI.

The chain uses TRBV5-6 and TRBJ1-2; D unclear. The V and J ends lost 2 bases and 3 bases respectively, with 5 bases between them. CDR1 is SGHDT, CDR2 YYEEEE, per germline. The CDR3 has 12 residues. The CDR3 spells CASSLTDYGYTF. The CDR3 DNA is TGTGCCAGCAGCTTAACGGACTATGGCTACACCTTC.

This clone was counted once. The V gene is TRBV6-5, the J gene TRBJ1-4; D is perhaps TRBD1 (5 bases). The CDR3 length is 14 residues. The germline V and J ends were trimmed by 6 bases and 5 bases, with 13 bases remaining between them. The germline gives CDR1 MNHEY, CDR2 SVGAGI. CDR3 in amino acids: CASRRDGRNEKLFF. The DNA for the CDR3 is TGTGCCAGCAGGCGGGACGGAAGGAATGAAAAACTGTTTTTT.

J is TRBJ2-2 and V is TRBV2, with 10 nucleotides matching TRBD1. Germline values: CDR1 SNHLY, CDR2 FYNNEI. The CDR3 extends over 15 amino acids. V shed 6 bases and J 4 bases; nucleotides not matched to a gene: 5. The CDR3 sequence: CASRGDRGSTGELFF. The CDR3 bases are TGTGCCAGCAGAGGGGACAGGGGTAGCACCGGGGAGCTGTTTTTT.